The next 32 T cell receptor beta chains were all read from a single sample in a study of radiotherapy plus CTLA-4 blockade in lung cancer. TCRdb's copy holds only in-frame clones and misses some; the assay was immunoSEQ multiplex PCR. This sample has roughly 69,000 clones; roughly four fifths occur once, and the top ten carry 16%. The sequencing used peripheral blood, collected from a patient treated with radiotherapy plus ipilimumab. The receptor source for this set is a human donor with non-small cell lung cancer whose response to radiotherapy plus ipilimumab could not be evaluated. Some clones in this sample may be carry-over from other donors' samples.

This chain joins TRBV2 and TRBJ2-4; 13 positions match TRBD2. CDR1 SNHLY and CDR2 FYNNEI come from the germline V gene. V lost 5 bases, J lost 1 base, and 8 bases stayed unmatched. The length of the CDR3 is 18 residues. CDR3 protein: CASSKPGLAGYAKNIQYF. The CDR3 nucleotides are TGTGCCAGCAGTAAACCGGGACTAGCGGGGTATGCCAAAAACATTCAGTACTTC.

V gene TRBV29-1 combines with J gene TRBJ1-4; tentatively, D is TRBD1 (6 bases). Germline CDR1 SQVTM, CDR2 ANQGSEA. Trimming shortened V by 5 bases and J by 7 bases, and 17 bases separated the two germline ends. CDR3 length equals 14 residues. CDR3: CSVKRGGESEKLFF. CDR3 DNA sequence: TGCAGCGTTAAGAGGGGGGGTGAGAGTGAAAAACTGTTTTTT. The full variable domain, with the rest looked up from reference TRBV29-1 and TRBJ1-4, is SAVISQKPSRDICQRGTSLTIQCQVDSQVTMMFWYRQQPGQSLTLIATANQGSEATYESGFVIDKFPISRPNLTFSTLTVSNMSPEDSSIYLCSVKRGGESEKLFFGSGTQLSVL.

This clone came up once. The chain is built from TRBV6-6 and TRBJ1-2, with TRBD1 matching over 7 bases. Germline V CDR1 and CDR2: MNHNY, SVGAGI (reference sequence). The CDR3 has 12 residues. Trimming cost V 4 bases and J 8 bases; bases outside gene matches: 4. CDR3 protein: CASSSTGFGYTF. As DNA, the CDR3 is TGTGCCAGCAGTTCGACAGGGTTCGGCTACACCTTC.

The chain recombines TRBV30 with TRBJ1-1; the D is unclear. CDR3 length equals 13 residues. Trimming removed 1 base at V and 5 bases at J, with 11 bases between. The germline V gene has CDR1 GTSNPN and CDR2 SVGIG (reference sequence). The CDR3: CAWSGAAWTEAFF. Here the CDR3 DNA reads TGTGCCTGGAGTGGAGCTGCGTGGACTGAAGCTTTCTTT.

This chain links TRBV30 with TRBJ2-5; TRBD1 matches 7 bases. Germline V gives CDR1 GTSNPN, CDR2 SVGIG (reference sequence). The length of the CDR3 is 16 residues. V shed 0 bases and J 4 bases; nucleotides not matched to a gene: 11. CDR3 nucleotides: TGTGCCTGGAGTGTAGCCCAGGGGGTTTGGAGAGAGACCCAGTACTTC. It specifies CAWSVAQGVWRETQYF.

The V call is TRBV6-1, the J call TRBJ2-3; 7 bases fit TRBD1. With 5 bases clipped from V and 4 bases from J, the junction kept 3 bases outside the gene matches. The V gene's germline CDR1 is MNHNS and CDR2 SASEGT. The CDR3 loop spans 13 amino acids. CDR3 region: CASSKQGSDTQYF. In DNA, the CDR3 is TGTGCCAGCAGTAAACAGGGGTCAGATACGCAGTATTTT.

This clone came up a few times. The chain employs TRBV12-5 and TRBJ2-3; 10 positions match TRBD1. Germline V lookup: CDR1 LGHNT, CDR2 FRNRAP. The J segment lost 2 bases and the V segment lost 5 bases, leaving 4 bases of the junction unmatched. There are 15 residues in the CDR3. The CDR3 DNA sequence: TGTGCTAGTGGTCCCGGGACAGGGGTCACAGATACGCAGTATTTT. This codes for CASGPGTGVTDTQYF.

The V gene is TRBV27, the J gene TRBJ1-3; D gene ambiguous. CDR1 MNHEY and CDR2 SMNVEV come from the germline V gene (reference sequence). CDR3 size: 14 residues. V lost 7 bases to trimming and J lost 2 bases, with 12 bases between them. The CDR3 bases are TGTGCCAGCATGGCGGGGTTTACTGGAAACACCATATATTTT. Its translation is CASMAGFTGNTIYF.

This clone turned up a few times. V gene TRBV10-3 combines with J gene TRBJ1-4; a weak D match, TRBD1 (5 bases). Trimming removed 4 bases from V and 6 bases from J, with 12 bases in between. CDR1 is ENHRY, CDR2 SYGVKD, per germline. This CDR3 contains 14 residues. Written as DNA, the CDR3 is TGTGCCATCAGTGGGGGGACTGCCGATGAAAAACTGTTTTTT. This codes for CAISGGTADEKLFF.

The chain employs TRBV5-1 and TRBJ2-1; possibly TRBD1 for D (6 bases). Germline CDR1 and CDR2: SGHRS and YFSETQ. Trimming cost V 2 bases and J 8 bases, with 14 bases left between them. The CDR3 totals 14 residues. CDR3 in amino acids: CASSFGRGEDEQFF. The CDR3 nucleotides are TGCGCCAGCAGCTTCGGCAGGGGAGAGGATGAGCAGTTCTTC. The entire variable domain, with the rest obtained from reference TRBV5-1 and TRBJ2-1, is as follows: KAGVTQTPRYLIKTRGQQVTLSCSPISGHRSVSWYQQTPGQGLQFLFEYFSETQRNKGNFPGRFSGRQFSNSRSEMNVSTLELGDSALYLCASSFGRGEDEQFFGPGTRLTVL.

The CDR3 sequence: CASSLYDMATGAFF. The CDR3 DNA sequence: TGTGCCAGCAGTTTATATGACATGGCGACGGGGGCTTTCTTT. The gene calls are TRBV28 and TRBJ1-1; no reliable D call. V was clipped by 1 base and J by 11 bases, with 17 bases between them. Per the germline V gene, CDR1 is MDHEN and CDR2 is SYDVKM. The CDR3 contains 14 residues.

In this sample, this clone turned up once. The CDR3 DNA reads TGTGCCAGCGGCAACGCCTATGGCTACACCTTC. It is translated as CASGNAYGYTF. The V and J genes are TRBV11-2 and TRBJ1-2; no reliable D call. The V gene's germline CDR1 is SGHAT and CDR2 FQNNGV. With 8 bases removed from V and 4 bases from J, the gap between germline ends came to 8 bases. There are 11 residues in the CDR3.

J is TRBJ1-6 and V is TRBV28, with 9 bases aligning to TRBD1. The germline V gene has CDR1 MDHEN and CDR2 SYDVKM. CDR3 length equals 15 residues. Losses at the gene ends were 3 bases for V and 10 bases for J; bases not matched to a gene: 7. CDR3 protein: CASSFGTGNVSPLHF. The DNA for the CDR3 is TGTGCCAGCAGTTTCGGGACAGGGAATGTATCACCCCTCCACTTT.

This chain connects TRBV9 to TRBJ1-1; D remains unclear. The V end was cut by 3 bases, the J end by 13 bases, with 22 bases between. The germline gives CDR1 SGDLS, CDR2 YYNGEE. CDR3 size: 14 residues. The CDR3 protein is CASSAPETGTRDFF. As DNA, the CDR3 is TGTGCCAGCAGCGCACCTGAGACCGGAACGAGGGATTTCTTT.

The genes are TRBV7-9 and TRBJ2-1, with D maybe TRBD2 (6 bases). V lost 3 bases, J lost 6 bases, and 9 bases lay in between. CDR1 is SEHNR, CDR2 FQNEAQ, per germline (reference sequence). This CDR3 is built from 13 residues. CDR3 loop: CASSFFGGNEQFF. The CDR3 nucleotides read TGTGCCAGCAGCTTTTTCGGGGGCAATGAGCAGTTCTTC. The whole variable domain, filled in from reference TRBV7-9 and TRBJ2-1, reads DTGVSQNPRHKITKRGQNVTFRCDPISEHNRLYWYRQTLGQGPEFLTYFQNEAQLEKSRLLSDRFSAERPKGSFSTLEIQRTEQGDSAMYLCASSFFGGNEQFFGPGTRLTVL.

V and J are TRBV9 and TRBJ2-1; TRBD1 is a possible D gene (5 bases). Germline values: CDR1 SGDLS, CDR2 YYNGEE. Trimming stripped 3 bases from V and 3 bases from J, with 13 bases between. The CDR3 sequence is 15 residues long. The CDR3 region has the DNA TGTGCCAGCAGCGGGGGCCAAGGGGTCTACAATGAGCAGTTCTTC. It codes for CASSGGQGVYNEQFF.

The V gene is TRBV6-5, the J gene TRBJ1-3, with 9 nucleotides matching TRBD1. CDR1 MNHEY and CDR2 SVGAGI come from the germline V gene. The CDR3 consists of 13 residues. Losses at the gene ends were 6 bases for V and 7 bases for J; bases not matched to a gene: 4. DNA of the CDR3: TGTGCCAGCAGCCCCGGGACAGGGAACACCATATATTTT. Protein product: CASSPGTGNTIYF.

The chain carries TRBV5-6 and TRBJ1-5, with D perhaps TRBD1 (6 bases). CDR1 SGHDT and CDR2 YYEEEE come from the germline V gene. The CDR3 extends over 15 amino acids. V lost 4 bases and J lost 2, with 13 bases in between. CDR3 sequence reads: CASSRRTARNQPQHF. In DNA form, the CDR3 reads TGTGCCAGCAGCCGCCGGACAGCTCGCAATCAGCCCCAGCATTTT.

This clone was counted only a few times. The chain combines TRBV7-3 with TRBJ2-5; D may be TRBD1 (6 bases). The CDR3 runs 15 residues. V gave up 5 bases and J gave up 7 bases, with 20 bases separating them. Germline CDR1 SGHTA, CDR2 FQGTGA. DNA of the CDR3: TGTGCCAGCAGCACCTCAGGGGCTCCGGATGGGACCCAGTACTTC. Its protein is CASSTSGAPDGTQYF.

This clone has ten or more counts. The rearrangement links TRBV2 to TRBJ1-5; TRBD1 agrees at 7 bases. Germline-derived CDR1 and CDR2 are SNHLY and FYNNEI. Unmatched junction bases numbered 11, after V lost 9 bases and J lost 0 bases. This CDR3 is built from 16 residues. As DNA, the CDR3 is TGTGCCAGTAACATTCAGGGGGTAATTAGCAATCAGCCCCAGCATTTT. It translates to CASNIQGVISNQPQHF.

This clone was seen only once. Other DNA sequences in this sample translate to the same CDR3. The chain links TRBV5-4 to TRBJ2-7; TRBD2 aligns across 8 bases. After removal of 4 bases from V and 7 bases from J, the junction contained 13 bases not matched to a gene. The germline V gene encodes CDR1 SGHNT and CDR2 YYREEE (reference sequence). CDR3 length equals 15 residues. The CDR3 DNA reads TGTGCCAGCAGCCGGGGCGGGGGGCCTGCGTGGGAGCAGTACTTC. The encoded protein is CASSRGGGPAWEQYF.

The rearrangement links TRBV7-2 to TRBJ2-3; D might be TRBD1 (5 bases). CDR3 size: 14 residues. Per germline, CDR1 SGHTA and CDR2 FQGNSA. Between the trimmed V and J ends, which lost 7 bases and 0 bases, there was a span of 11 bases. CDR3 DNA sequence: TGTGCCAGCACCTCGCGACAGAGCACAGATACGCAGTATTTT. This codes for CASTSRQSTDTQYF.

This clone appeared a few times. CDR3 in DNA: TGTGCCAGCAGCGGTGACAGGGCTCAGCCCCAGCATTTT. Translating gives CASSGDRAQPQHF. The chain couples TRBV7-9 to TRBJ1-5; 7 nucleotides match TRBD1. There are 13 residues in the CDR3. CDR1 is SEHNR and CDR2 is FQNEAQ in the germline V gene (reference sequence). Trimming removed 5 bases from V and 6 bases from J; junction bases left unmatched: 4.

CDR3 bases: TGCGCCAGCAGCTTAGGGACACCCAACACCGGGGAGCTGTTTTTT. Its translation: CASSLGTPNTGELFF. The rearrangement uses TRBV5-1 and TRBJ2-2; TRBD1 is a possible D gene (6 bases). Germline-derived CDR1 and CDR2 are SGHRS and YFSETQ. Trimming pared 2 bases from V and 2 bases from J, leaving 10 bases between. The CDR3 contains 15 residues. Filled out from reference TRBV5-1 and TRBJ2-2, the complete variable domain reads KAGVTQTPRYLIKTRGQQVTLSCSPISGHRSVSWYQQTPGQGLQFLFEYFSETQRNKGNFPGRFSGRQFSNSRSEMNVSTLELGDSALYLCASSLGTPNTGELFFGEGSRLTVL.

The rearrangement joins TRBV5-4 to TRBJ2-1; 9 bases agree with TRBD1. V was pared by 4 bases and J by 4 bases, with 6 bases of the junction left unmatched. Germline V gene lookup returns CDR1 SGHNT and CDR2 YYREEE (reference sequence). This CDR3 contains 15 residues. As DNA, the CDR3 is TGTGCCAGCAGCACTCCCGGGACAGGGTACAATGAGCAGTTCTTC. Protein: CASSTPGTGYNEQFF.

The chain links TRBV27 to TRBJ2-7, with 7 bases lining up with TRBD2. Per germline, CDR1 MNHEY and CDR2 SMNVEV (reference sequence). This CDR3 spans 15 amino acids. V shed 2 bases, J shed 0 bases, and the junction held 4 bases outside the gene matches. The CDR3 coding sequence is TGTGCCAGCAGTTTAGTCGGGGGGAGCTCCTACGAGCAGTACTTC. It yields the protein CASSLVGGSSYEQYF.

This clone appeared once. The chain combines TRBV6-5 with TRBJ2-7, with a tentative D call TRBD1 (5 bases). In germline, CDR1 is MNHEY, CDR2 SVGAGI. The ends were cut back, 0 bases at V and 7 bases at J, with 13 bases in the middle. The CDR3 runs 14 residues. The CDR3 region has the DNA TGTGCCAGCAGTTACTCGCTTCCCCAGGGAGAGCAGTACTTC. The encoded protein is CASSYSLPQGEQYF.

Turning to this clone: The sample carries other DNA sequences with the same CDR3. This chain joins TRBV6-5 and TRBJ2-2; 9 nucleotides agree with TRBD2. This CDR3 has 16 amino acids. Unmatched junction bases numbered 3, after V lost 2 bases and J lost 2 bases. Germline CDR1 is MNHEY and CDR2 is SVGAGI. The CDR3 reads CASSYLAGTNTGELFF. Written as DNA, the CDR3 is TGTGCCAGCAGTTACCTAGCGGGGACCAACACCGGGGAGCTGTTTTTT.

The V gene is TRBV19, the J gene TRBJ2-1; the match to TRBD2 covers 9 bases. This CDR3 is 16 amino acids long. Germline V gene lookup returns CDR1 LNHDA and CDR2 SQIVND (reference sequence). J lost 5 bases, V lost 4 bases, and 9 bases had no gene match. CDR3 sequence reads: CASSTARTSVHNEQFF. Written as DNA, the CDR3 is TGTGCCAGTAGTACCGCCAGGACTAGCGTTCACAATGAGCAGTTCTTC.

Written as DNA, the CDR3 is TGTGCCAGTAGTCCCCGGACAGGGGGCTTTAATTCACCCCTCCACTTT. Translated, it gives CASSPRTGGFNSPLHF. The rearrangement uses TRBV19 and TRBJ1-6; 11 bases map to TRBD1. The CDR3 is 16 amino acids. V dropped 5 bases and J dropped 6; count of bases not matched to a gene: 6. Germline CDR1 reads LNHDA; CDR2 reads SQIVND (reference sequence).

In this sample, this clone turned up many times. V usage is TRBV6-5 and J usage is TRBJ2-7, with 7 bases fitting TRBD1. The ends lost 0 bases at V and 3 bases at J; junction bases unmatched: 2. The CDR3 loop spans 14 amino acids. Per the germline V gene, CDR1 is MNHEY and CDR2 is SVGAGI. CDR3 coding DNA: TGTGCCAGCAGTTACTCAAGGGACAGCTACGAGCAGTACTTC. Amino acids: CASSYSRDSYEQYF.

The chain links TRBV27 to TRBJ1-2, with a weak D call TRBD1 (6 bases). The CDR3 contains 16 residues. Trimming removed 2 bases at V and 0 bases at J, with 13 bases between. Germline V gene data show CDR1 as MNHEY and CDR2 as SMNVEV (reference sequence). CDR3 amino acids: CASSLVWDISNYGYTF. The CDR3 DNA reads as TGTGCCAGCAGTTTAGTTTGGGACATCTCTAACTATGGCTACACCTTC.